The 22 T cell receptor beta chains below all came from one sample that was sequenced in a study of T cells in Graves' hyperthyroidism and ophthalmopathy. There were TCR beta CDR3 regions amplified from RNA transcripts. During a first-round RT-PCR of the TCR CDR3, the HTBI primer set was used. TCRdb independently ran MiXCR on the multiplex PCR reads; one entry per CDR3 protein. Of hundreds of thousands of distinct CDR3 sequences in the sample, approximately 13% were seen once. Sequenced input: blood. The source of these receptors is a woman aged 18-30 years with Graves' hyperthyroidism.

The J gene is TRBJ2-1, the V gene TRBV4-2, with D unclear. Deletions cut 4 bases from V and 0 bases from J, with 13 bases between. The CDR3 has 16 residues. Germline CDR1 LGHNA, CDR2 YNFKEQ. This chain's CDR3 is CASSLLVTVSYNEQFF. In DNA form, the CDR3 reads TGTGCCAGCAGCCTCCTCGTTACCGTCTCCTACAATGAGCAGTTCTTC.

This clonotype was picked up one time. CDR3 nucleotide sequence: TGTGCCAGCAGCTTACAATCCCACGGGAGCTACGAGCAGTACTTC. It translates to CASSLQSHGSYEQYF. The chain carries TRBV7-9 and TRBJ2-7, with D possibly TRBD2 on 6 matching bases. Trimming shortened V by 2 bases and J by 3 bases, and 14 bases separated the two germline ends. Per germline, CDR1 SEHNR and CDR2 FQNEAQ (reference sequence). The CDR3 runs to 15 residues.

Details on this clonotype: This may be a read error: a much more frequent sequence differs by one nucleotide. V is TRBV30 and J is TRBJ2-5, with 8 bases identical to TRBD2. From germline, CDR1 is GTSNPN and CDR2 SVGIG (reference sequence). V dropped 4 bases and J dropped 9; count of bases not matched to a gene: 16. The CDR3 totals 15 residues. The CDR3 reads CAWTPPGLDWEAQYF. CDR3 DNA sequence: TGTGCCTGGACCCCTCCGGGACTAGATTGGGAGGCCCAGTACTTC. Drawing the rest from reference TRBV30 and TRBJ2-5, the complete variable domain is SQTIHQWPATLVQPVGSPLSLECTVEGTSNPNLYWYRQAAGRGLQLLFYSVGIGQISSEVPQNLSASRPQDRQFILSSKKLLLSDSGFYLCAWTPPGLDWEAQYFGPGTRLLVL.

This clonotype has more than one count but fewer than ten. The chain carries TRBV6-1 and TRBJ1-3; TRBD1 might be the D (6 bases). This CDR3 region has 15 residues. Trimming stripped 6 bases from V and 0 bases from J, with 12 bases between. Germline CDR1 is MNHNS and CDR2 is SASEGT. The CDR3 is CASSSDRSSGNTIYF. The DNA for the CDR3 is TGTGCCAGCAGCTCGGACAGATCCTCTGGAAACACCATATATTTT.

This clonotype was observed many times. The CDR3 spells CASRTARGRTEAFF. Here the CDR3 DNA reads TGTGCCAGCAGGACGGCCAGGGGGAGGACTGAAGCTTTCTTT. The rearrangement links TRBV2 to TRBJ1-1; TRBD1 aligns across 7 bases. The CDR3 covers 14 residues. The V segment lost 6 bases and the J segment 5 bases; nucleotides outside the gene matches: 9. The germline gives CDR1 SNHLY, CDR2 FYNNEI.

This clonotype was recorded many times. This sequence joins TRBV18 and TRBJ2-3; D uncertain. V was trimmed by 2 bases and J by 6 bases, leaving 6 bases between them. The CDR3 is made up of 12 amino acids. Germline assignment: CDR1 KGHSH and CDR2 LQKENI. This chain's CDR3 is CASSPISDTQYF. The CDR3 nucleotides read TGTGCCAGCTCACCAATAAGTGATACGCAGTATTTT.

This clonotype occurred many times. The gene calls are TRBV5-1 and TRBJ2-7; TRBD2 might be the D (5 bases). The CDR3 length is 13 residues. CDR1 and CDR2 (germline): SGHRS, YFSETQ. Trimming removed 2 bases at V and 5 bases at J, with 11 bases between. The CDR3 nucleotides are TGCGCCAGCAGCTTATCAGCGGTAGACGAGCAGTACTTC. Translated: CASSLSAVDEQYF.

This clonotype was detected ten times or more. The genes are TRBV12-5 and TRBJ1-1; D is possibly TRBD1 (6 bases). Germline assignment: CDR1 LGHNT and CDR2 FRNRAP. The CDR3 consists of 15 residues. V lost 6 bases to trimming and J lost 1 base, with 15 bases between them. The CDR3 DNA reads TGTGCTAGTGGACAGGGAGGATCGGCGAACACTGAAGCTTTCTTT. Amino acid sequence: CASGQGGSANTEAFF.

The sample holds a few counts of this clonotype. A much larger clone differs by one base, so this may be a read error. The CDR3 DNA reads TGTGCCATCAATTCTGGTGACCGTGGCTACACCTTC. Translating gives CAINSGDRGYTF. The chain joins TRBV24-1 to TRBJ1-2, with D unclear. The CDR3 has 12 amino acids. V was trimmed by 11 bases and J by 7 bases, leaving 16 bases between them. Germline loops: CDR1 KGHDR, CDR2 SFDVKD.

In this sample, this clonotype turned up a few times. The chain couples TRBV12-3 or TRBV12-4 to TRBJ2-7, with a tentative D call TRBD2 (6 bases). V gave up 1 base and J gave up 2 bases, with 9 bases separating them. The CDR3 runs to 14 residues. CDR3 protein: CASSLGGETYEQYF. The CDR3 nucleotides are TGTGCCAGCAGTTTAGGGGGGGAGACCTACGAGCAGTACTTC.

The chain couples TRBV20-1 to TRBJ2-2; either TRBD1 or TRBD2 may fit D (6 bases each). The CDR3 has 16 amino acids. Germline CDR1 DFQATT, CDR2 SNEGSKA (reference sequence). V was shortened by 6 bases and J by 5 bases, with 22 bases between the two germline ends. CDR3 sequence reads: CSAPEGGRGGTGELFF. CDR3 DNA: TGCAGTGCCCCAGAGGGGGGCCGGGGTGGAACCGGGGAGCTGTTTTTT.

The J gene is TRBJ2-2, the V gene TRBV27; no definite D call. Trimming shortened V by 4 bases and J by 9 bases, and 9 bases separated the two germline ends. CDR3 length: 12 amino acids. The germline V gene encodes CDR1 MNHEY and CDR2 SMNVEV (reference sequence). For the CDR3, the DNA is TGTGCCAGCAGTTCCCCACACCGGGAGCTGTTTTTT. Encoded protein: CASSSPHRELFF.

This clonotype has only a few counts. The chain links TRBV30 to TRBJ2-7; tentatively, D is TRBD1 or TRBD2 (5 bases each). The germline V gene encodes CDR1 GTSNPN and CDR2 SVGIG (reference sequence). With 3 bases removed from V and 1 base from J, the gap between germline ends came to 19 bases. This CDR3 is 16 amino acids long. The CDR3 loop is CAWSDLGLWGSYEQYF. The CDR3 DNA is TGTGCCTGGAGCGATCTGGGCCTTTGGGGGTCCTACGAGCAGTACTTC. Full variable domain (rest looked up from reference TRBV30 and TRBJ2-7): SQTIHQWPATLVQPVGSPLSLECTVEGTSNPNLYWYRQAAGRGLQLLFYSVGIGQISSEVPQNLSASRPQDRQFILSSKKLLLSDSGFYLCAWSDLGLWGSYEQYFGPGTRLTVT.

This clonotype was observed a handful of times. V gene TRBV19 combines with J gene TRBJ2-1; D not certain. From germline, CDR1 is LNHDA and CDR2 SQIVND (reference sequence). V lost 6 bases, J lost 1 base, and 4 bases lay in between. CDR3 length: 12 amino acids. In DNA, the CDR3 is TGTGCCAGTAGAAGATCCTACAATGAGCAGTTCTTC. Protein sequence: CASRRSYNEQFF.

The gene calls are TRBV19 and TRBJ1-1; D remains ambiguous. This CDR3 has 13 residues. V shed 1 base and J shed 5 bases, with 8 bases lying between them. CDR1 is LNHDA and CDR2 is SQIVND in the germline V gene (reference sequence). The CDR3 region is CASSIGWGTEAFF. CDR3 DNA sequence: TGTGCCAGTAGTATAGGTTGGGGAACTGAAGCTTTCTTT. Supplemented by reference TRBV19 and TRBJ1-1, the full variable domain reads DGGITQSPKYLFRKEGQNVTLSCEQNLNHDAMYWYRQDPGQGLRLIYYSQIVNDFQKGDIAEGYSVSREKKESFPLTVTSAQKNPTAFYLCASSIGWGTEAFFGQGTRLTVV.

This clonotype was picked up many times. The chain joins TRBV28 to TRBJ1-4; 9 bases map to TRBD1. Looked up from germline, CDR1 is MDHEN and CDR2 is SYDVKM. V shed 6 bases and J 0 bases; nucleotides not matched to a gene: 14. The CDR3 consists of 19 residues. The CDR3 sequence: CASSLLGQGLFSTNEKLFF. DNA for the CDR3: TGTGCCAGCAGCCTTCTGGGACAGGGCCTATTTTCAACTAATGAAAAACTGTTTTTT.

As concerns this clonotype: Since the CDR3 does not end with the conserved phenylalanine or tryptophan, this likely comes from a read error. CDR3 DNA sequence: TGTGCCAGCAGCCTTGGACTAGCGGGAGGTGAGCAGTTCTCC. Protein product: CASSLGLAGGEQFS. This chain links TRBV6-2 or TRBV6-3 with TRBJ2-1, with TRBD2 identical over 14 bases. The CDR3 covers 14 residues. Germline-derived CDR1 and CDR2 are MNHEY and SVGEGT. V was clipped by 6 bases and J by 9 bases; unmatched bases: 4.

The chain is built from TRBV19 and TRBJ1-1; weak D call: TRBD1 (6 bases). This CDR3 is 18 amino acids long. Germline V CDR1 and CDR2: LNHDA, SQIVND (reference sequence). V lost 3 bases and J lost 0, with 20 bases in between. CDR3 bases: TGTGCCAGTAGTATTAGGTTTCGGATGGGGGCCATGAACACTGAAGCTTTCTTT. It specifies CASSIRFRMGAMNTEAFF.

The chain recombines TRBV27 with TRBJ2-3; the match to TRBD2 covers 13 bases. The junction had 7 bases not matched to a gene; V was cut back by 7 bases and J by 6 bases. Germline CDR1 is MNHEY and CDR2 is SMNVEV (reference sequence). This CDR3 is built from 15 residues. Here the CDR3 reads CASNYGLAGEDTQYF. In DNA, the CDR3 is TGTGCCAGCAATTACGGACTAGCGGGGGAGGATACGCAGTATTTT.

This clonotype came up many times. The chain recombines TRBV28 with TRBJ2-7; 13 bases are shared with TRBD2. The trim removed 6 bases at V and 7 bases at J, leaving 15 bases unmatched. CDR1 and CDR2 from the germline V gene are MDHEN and SYDVKM. The CDR3 extends over 17 amino acids. This chain's CDR3 is CASRETSGRPLSGEQYF. The CDR3 DNA is TGTGCCAGCAGGGAGACTAGCGGGAGGCCACTTAGTGGGGAGCAGTACTTC.

This clonotype was seen ten or more times. The chain couples TRBV4-1 to TRBJ2-1; possible D gene TRBD1, 6 bases. In germline, CDR1 is MGHRA, CDR2 YSYEKL. V was cut by 3 bases and J by 0 bases, with 15 bases left in between. This CDR3 is built from 17 residues. The CDR3 loop reads CASSHLGATGSYNEQFF. CDR3 nucleotide sequence: TGCGCCAGCAGCCACTTGGGGGCGACGGGCTCCTACAATGAGCAGTTCTTC.

This clonotype was picked up many times. This chain connects TRBV13 to TRBJ1-2, with D hard to call. V shed 4 bases and J shed 7 bases, with 16 bases lying between them. The CDR3 is made up of 14 amino acids. Per germline, CDR1 PRHDT and CDR2 FYEKMQ (reference sequence). This CDR3 is CASSSTGVLSGYTF. Written as DNA, the CDR3 is TGTGCCAGCAGCTCAACCGGGGTTCTTAGTGGCTACACCTTC.